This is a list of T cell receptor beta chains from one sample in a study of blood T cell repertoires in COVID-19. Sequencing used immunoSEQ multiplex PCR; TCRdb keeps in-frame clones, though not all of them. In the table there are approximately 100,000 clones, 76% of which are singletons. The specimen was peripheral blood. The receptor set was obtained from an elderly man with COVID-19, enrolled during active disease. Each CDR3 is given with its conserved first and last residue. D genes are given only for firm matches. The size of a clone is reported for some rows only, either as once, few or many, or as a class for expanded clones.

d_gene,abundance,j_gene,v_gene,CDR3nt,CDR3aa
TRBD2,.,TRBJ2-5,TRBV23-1,TGCGCCAGCAGTCAATCTCGCCCCTCGGGGGGGGAGACCCAGTACTTC,CASSQSRPSGGETQYF
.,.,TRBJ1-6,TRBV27,TGTGCCAGCAGTTTTGGCAGTTCCTATAATTCACCCCTCCACTTT,CASSFGSSYNSPLHF
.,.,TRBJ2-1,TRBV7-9,TGTGCCAGCAGCTTACGATCCGGCTCCTACAATGAGCAGTTCTTC,CASSLRSGSYNEQFF
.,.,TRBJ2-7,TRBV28,TGTGCCAGCAGTGAAGGGGGATATGGCTACGAGCAGTACTTC,CASSEGGYGYEQYF
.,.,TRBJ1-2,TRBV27,TGTGCCAGCAGTTTCTCCTCCCCGGCGGACTATGGCTACACCTTC,CASSFSSPADYGYTF
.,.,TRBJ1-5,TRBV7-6,TGTGCCAGCAGCTTAGCATGGGGGGGGGATCAGCCCCAGCATTTT,CASSLAWGGDQPQHF
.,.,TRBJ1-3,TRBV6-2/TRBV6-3,TGTGCCAGCAGTTCACAGGGATACTCTGGAAACACCATATATTTT,CASSSQGYSGNTIYF
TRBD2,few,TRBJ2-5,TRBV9,TGTGCCAGCAGCCTAGGGGCTAGCGGAGGAGAGACCCAGTACTTC,CASSLGASGGETQYF
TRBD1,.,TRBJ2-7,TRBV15,TGTGCCACCAGCCGCCCGGGGACAGGGTCGCCCGAGCAGTACTTC,CATSRPGTGSPEQYF
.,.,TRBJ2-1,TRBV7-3,TGTGCCAGCAGCCCCCAGTCTTGGAATGAGCAGTTCTTC,CASSPQSWNEQFF
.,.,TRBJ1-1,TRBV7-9,TGTGCCAGCAGCTTAAGCGACACTGAAGCTTTCTTT,CASSLSDTEAFF
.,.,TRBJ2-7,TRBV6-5,TGTGCCAGCAGTTACGGGGGCGCGAAGTCCTCCGAGCAGTACTTC,CASSYGGAKSSEQYF
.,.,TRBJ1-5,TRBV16,TGTGCCAGCAGCCAATACGACGGGAGCAATCAGCCCCAGCATTTT,CASSQYDGSNQPQHF
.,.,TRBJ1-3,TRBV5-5,TGTGCCAGCAGCTTGACAGGGAACGGAAACACCATATATTTT,CASSLTGNGNTIYF
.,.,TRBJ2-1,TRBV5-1,TGCGCCAGCAGCTTGGTTGGCGAAGGGGGAGAGCAGTTCTTC,CASSLVGEGGEQFF
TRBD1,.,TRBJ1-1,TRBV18,TGTGCCAGCGCCTCTTTGGCCACAGGGACAGGCACTGAAGCTTTCTTT,CASASLATGTGTEAFF
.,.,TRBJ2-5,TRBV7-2,TGTGCCAGCAGCGGGAGCAGTCGAGAGACCCAGTACTTC,CASSGSSRETQYF
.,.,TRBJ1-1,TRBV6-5,TGTGCCAGCAGTTTCGACAGGTTGAACACTGAAGCTTTCTTT,CASSFDRLNTEAFF
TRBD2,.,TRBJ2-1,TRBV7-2,TGTGCCAGCAGCTTAAGGCTCGGGAGGGACGTTGAGCAGTTCTTC,CASSLRLGRDVEQFF
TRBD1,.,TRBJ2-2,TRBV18,TGTGCCAGCTCACCACCGTCCAGGGGGCGCACCGGGGAGCTGTTTTTT,CASSPPSRGRTGELFF
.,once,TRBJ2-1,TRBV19,TGTGCCAGTAGTATTTTGGCAGGTGACTACAATGAGCAGTTCTTC,CASSILAGDYNEQFF
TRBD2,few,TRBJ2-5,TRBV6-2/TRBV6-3,TGTGCCAGCAGTTACTCGCCCCTAGCGGGAGGGTCCCAGTACTTC,CASSYSPLAGGSQYF
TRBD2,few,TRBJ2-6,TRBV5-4,TGTGCCAGCAGCGGGGGACTAGCGGAAGGCTCTGGGGCCAACGTCCTGACTTTC,CASSGGLAEGSGANVLTF
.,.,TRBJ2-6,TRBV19,TGTGCCAGTACCCTAGGGGGTTCTGGGGCCAACGTCCTGACTTTC,CASTLGGSGANVLTF
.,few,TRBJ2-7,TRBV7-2,TGTGCCAGCAGCTTAGTGGGCCAGACCTACGAGCAGTACTTC,CASSLVGQTYEQYF
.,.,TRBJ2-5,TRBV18,TGTGCCAGCTCACCCCGGACAGCCCAAGAGACCCAGTACTTC,CASSPRTAQETQYF
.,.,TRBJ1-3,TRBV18,TGTGCCAGCTCACCTCGAACAGCCTCTGGAAACACCATATATTTT,CASSPRTASGNTIYF
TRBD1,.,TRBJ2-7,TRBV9,TGTGCCAGCAGCCCAGGGGGACAGGGGTACGAGCAGTACTTC,CASSPGGQGYEQYF
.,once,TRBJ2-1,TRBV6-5,TGTGCCAGCACTACCAGTGGAGTGTCCCATGAGCAGTTCTTC,CASTTSGVSHEQFF
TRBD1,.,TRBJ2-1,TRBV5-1,TGCGCCAGCAGCTTGGGCACAGGGGGCTACAATGAGCAGTTCTTC,CASSLGTGGYNEQFF
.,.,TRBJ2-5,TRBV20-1,TGCAGTGCCCCCCGGGGAGAGACCCAGTACTTC,CSAPRGETQYF
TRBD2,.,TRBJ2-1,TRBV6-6,TGTGCCAGCAGTTTGCCTAGCGGAGATGAGCAGTTCTTC,CASSLPSGDEQFF
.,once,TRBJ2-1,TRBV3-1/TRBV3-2,TGTGCCAGCAGCCAAGCAGTGCATGAGCAGTTCTTC,CASSQAVHEQFF
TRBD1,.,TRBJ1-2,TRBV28,TGTGCCAGCAGTTTACTGGGACAGGGAACGAACAACTATGGCTATACCTTC,CASSLLGQGTNNYGYTF
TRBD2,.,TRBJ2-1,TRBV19,TGTGCCAGTAGTAAATGGGGCGGGCCTAGCGGGTCTTACAATGAGCAGTTCTTC,CASSKWGGPSGSYNEQFF
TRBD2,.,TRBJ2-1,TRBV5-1,TGCGCCAGCAGCTTGGAGGGTCGCGGGGGCTACAATGAGCAGTTCTTC,CASSLEGRGGYNEQFF
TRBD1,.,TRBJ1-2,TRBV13,TGTGCCAGCAGGACCCACAGGGGGCGAACTAACTATGGCTACACCTTC,CASRTHRGRTNYGYTF
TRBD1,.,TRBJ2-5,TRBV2,TGTGCCAGCAGTGAACAGGGGGCTGACCAAGAGACCCAGTACTTC,CASSEQGADQETQYF
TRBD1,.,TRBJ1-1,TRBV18,TGTGCCAGCTCACTACAAATAGGGGGCGGAAACACTGAAGCTTTCTTT,CASSLQIGGGNTEAFF
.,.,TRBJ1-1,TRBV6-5,TGTGCCAGCAGTTACTCGTCGGGGATGAACACTGAAGCTTTCTTT,CASSYSSGMNTEAFF
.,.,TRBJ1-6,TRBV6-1,TGTGCCAGCAGTGAAGTGTGGGGGGATTCACCCCTCCACTTT,CASSEVWGDSPLHF
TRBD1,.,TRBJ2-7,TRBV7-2,TGTGCCAGCAGCTTAGCCTTCGACAGGGTAGGCGAGCAGTACTTC,CASSLAFDRVGEQYF
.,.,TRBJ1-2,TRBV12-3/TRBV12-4,TGTGCCAGCAGTCCAACAGGGATTTACGGCTACACCTTC,CASSPTGIYGYTF
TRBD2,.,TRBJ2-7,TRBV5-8,TGTGCCAGCAGCTTGGAATCTTGGACTAGCGGGAGGGGTTCGGCCTACGAGCAGTACTTC,CASSLESWTSGRGSAYEQYF
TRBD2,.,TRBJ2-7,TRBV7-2,TGTGCCAGCAGCTCGGGGGGGGCGGGGAAACCCTACGAGCAGTACTTC,CASSSGGAGKPYEQYF
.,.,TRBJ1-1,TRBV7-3,TGTGCCAGCAGCCCCGGGAGGAACACTGAAGCTTTCTTT,CASSPGRNTEAFF
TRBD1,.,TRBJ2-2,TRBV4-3,TGCGCCAGTCAGGGGGCCCTAGGGACCGGGGAGCTGTTTTTT,CASQGALGTGELFF
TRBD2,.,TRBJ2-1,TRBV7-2,TGTGCCAGCAGCTTGATGCGGGGGGGGCATGAGCAGTTCTTC,CASSLMRGGHEQFF
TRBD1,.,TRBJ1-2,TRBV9,TGTGCCAGCGTGCGACAGGGAAATGGCTACACCTTC,CASVRQGNGYTF
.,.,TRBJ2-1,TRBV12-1,TGTGCCAGCAGACCGGCCGGGACTAGCGGGTTGTTCTTC,CASRPAGTSGLFF
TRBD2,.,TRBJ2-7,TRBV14,TGTGCCAGCAGCCATGCACCCGGGACTAGCAGGTACGAGCAGTACTTC,CASSHAPGTSRYEQYF
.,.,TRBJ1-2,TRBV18,TGTGCCAGCTCACCACCTTCGGGGGACCACTATGGCTACACCTTC,CASSPPSGDHYGYTF
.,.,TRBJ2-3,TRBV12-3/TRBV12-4,TGTGCCAGCAGGAGACAGGTCACAGATACGCAGTATTTT,CASRRQVTDTQYF
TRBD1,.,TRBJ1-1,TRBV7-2,TGTGCCAGCAGCTTCGGGACAGGGTGGGAACCTCGGGGTGAAGCTTTCTTT,CASSFGTGWEPRGEAFF
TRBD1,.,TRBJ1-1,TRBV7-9,TGTGCCAGCAGCTGGGGGGACAGGCCAAACACTGAAGCTTTCTTT,CASSWGDRPNTEAFF
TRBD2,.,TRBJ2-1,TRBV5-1,TGCGCCAGCAGACGTGGAGGGGCCGGGACTAGCGAGTTCTTC,CASRRGGAGTSEFF
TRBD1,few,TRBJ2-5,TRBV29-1,TGCAGCGCTGACTTGGGACAGGGAGGAGAGACCCAGTACTTC,CSADLGQGGETQYF